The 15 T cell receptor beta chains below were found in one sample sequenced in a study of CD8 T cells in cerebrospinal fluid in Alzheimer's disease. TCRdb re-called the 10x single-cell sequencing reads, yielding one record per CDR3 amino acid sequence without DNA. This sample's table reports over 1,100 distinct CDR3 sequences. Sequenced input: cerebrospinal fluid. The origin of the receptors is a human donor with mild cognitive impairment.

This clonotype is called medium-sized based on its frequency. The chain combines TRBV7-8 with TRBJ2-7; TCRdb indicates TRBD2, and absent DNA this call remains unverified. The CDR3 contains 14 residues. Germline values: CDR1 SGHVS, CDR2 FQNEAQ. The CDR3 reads CASSAGGTSYEQYF.

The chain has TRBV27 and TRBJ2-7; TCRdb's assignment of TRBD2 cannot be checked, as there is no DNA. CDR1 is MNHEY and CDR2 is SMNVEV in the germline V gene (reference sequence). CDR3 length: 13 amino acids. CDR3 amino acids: CASSTGGRGEQYF.

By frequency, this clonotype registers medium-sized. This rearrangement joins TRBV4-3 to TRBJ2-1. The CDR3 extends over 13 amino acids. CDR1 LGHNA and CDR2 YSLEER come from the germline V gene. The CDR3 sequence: CASSHTPMDEQFF.

The chain's CDR3 is CSAVRQGPHEREKLFF. This chain links TRBV20-1 with TRBJ1-4; TCRdb selects TRBD1, and the lack of DNA leaves this call unchecked. Germline V gene data show CDR1 as DFQATT and CDR2 as SNEGSKA (reference sequence). The CDR3 is 16 amino acids.

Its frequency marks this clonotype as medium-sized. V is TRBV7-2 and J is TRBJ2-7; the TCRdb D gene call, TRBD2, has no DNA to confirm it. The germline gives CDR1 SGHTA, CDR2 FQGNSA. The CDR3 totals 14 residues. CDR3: CASSPASLSNGQYF.

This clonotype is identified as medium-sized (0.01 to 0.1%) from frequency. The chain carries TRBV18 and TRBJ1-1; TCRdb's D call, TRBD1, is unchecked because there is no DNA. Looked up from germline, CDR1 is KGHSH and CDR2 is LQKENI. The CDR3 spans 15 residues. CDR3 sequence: CASSRTGTANTEAFF. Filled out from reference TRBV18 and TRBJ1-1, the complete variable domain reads NAGVMQNPRHLVRRRGQEARLRCSPMKGHSHVYWYRQLPEEGLKFMVYLQKENIIDESGMPKERFSAEFPKEGPSILRIQQVVRGDSAAYFCASSRTGTANTEAFFGQGTRLTVV.

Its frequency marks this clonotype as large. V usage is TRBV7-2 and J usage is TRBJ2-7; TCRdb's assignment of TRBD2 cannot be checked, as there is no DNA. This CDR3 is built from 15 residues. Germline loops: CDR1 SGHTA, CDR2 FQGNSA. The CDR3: CASSPPRAGSYEQYF.

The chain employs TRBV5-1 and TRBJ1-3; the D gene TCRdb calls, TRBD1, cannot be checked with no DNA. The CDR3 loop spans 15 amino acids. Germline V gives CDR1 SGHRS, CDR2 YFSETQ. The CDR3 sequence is CASSQGAFVGNTIYF. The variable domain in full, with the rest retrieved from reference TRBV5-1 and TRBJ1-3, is KAGVTQTPRYLIKTRGQQVTLSCSPISGHRSVSWYQQTPGQGLQFLFEYFSETQRNKGNFPGRFSGRQFSNSRSEMNVSTLELGDSALYLCASSQGAFVGNTIYFGEGSWLTVV.

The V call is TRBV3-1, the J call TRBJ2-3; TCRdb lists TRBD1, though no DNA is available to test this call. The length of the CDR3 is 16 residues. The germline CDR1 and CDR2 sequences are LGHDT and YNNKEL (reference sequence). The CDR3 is CASSRRDKEYTDTQYF.

Here the CDR3 reads CAWSVGGTLGTDTQYF. This chain joins TRBV30 and TRBJ2-3; TCRdb reports TRBD1, a call that lacks DNA to check it against. The CDR3 has 16 amino acids. CDR1 GTSNPN and CDR2 SVGIG come from the germline V gene (reference sequence). Using reference TRBV30 and TRBJ2-3 for the parts outside the CDR3, the full variable domain is SQTIHQWPATLVQPVGSPLSLECTVEGTSNPNLYWYRQAAGRGLQLLFYSVGIGQISSEVPQNLSASRPQDRQFILSSKKLLLSDSGFYLCAWSVGGTLGTDTQYFGPGTRLTVL.

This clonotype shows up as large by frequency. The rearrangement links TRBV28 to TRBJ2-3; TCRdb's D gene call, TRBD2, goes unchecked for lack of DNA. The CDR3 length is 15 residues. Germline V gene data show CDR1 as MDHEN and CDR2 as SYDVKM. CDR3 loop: CASSPGLAGVRTQYF.

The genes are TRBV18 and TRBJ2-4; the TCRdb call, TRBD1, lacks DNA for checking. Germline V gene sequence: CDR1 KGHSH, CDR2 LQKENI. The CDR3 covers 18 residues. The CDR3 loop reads CASSADRTTEVAKNIQYF.

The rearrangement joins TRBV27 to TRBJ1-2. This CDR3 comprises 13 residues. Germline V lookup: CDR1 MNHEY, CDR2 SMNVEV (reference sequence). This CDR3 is CASTTAGRGGYTF.

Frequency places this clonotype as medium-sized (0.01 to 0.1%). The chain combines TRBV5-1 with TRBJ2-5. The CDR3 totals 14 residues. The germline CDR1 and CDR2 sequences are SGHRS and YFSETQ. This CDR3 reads CASSLDRYQETQYF.

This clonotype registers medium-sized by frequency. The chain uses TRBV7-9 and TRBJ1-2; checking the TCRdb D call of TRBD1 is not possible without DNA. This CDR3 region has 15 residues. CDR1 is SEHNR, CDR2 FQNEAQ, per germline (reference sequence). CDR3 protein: CASSLGAGQGYGYTF.